Each of the 17 T cell receptor beta chains below was sequenced from the same sample in a study of T cells in Graves' hyperthyroidism and ophthalmopathy. From RNA transcripts, TCR beta CDR3 regions were amplified. When the TCR CDR3 underwent first-round RT-PCR, the HTBI primer set was used. One entry per CDR3 protein results from TCRdb running MiXCR on the multiplex PCR reads. The sample has a few hundred thousand distinct CDR3 sequences; around a sixth are singletons. Material for sequencing was blood. The receptor source for this set is a woman between 18 and 30 years old with Graves' hyperthyroidism that later progressed to Graves' ophthalmopathy.

This clonotype was seen at least ten times. CDR3 sequence: CATSAYLADNEQFF. The CDR3 DNA follows: TGTGCCACCAGTGCTTATTTAGCGGACAATGAGCAGTTCTTC. The chain uses TRBV24-1 and TRBJ2-1; a weak D match, TRBD2 (6 bases). The V and J ends lost 5 bases and 5 bases respectively, with 12 bases between them. Germline V gives CDR1 KGHDR, CDR2 SFDVKD. This CDR3 comprises 14 residues.

This clonotype was picked up many times. V is TRBV4-2 and J is TRBJ1-1, with a weak D call TRBD1 (5 bases). This CDR3 is 14 amino acids long. CDR1 and CDR2 (germline): LGHNA, YNFKEQ. V gave up 0 bases and J gave up 1 base, with 6 bases separating them. DNA of the CDR3: TGTGCCAGCAGCCAAGACAGGGAGAACACTGAAGCTTTCTTT. Translating it yields CASSQDRENTEAFF.

The table lists this clonotype with a few counts. This chain connects TRBV7-8 to TRBJ2-1, with 10 bases fitting TRBD1. V lost 1 base and J lost 9; bases outside the gene matches: 15. CDR3 size: 18 residues. Looked up from germline, CDR1 is SGHVS and CDR2 is FQNEAQ. CDR3 in amino acids: CASSLERVSTGTGVEQFF. For the CDR3, the DNA is TGTGCCAGCAGCTTAGAGCGGGTGAGCACCGGGACAGGGGTTGAGCAGTTCTTC.

This clonotype was recorded at least ten times. This chain uses TRBV7-3 with TRBJ2-2, with no clear D. The CDR3 extends over 14 amino acids. Germline V gene data show CDR1 as SGHTA and CDR2 as FQGTGA. V gave up 1 base and J gave up 7 bases, with 10 bases separating them. CDR3 region: CASSLIAHGGELFF. In DNA form, the CDR3 reads TGTGCCAGCAGCTTAATTGCCCATGGCGGGGAGCTGTTTTTT.

The chain joins TRBV7-9 to TRBJ1-6; D unresolved. CDR1 is SEHNR, CDR2 FQNEAQ, per germline (reference sequence). The V end was cut by 2 bases, the J end by 0 bases, with 8 bases between. This CDR3 is built from 16 residues. CDR3: CASSLIRGSYNSPLHF. The CDR3 region has the DNA TGTGCCAGCAGCTTAATCCGTGGCTCCTATAATTCACCCCTCCACTTT.

At least ten counts were recorded for this clonotype. This chain joins TRBV6-5 and TRBJ2-7; D is unresolved. This CDR3 region has 14 residues. CDR1 and CDR2 from the germline V gene are MNHEY and SVGAGI. V was cut by 0 bases and J by 1 base, with 7 bases left in between. CDR3 region: CASSYSRESYEQYF. CDR3 sequence (DNA): TGTGCCAGCAGTTACTCGAGAGAGTCCTACGAGCAGTACTTC.

V and J are TRBV12-3 or TRBV12-4 and TRBJ1-2; perhaps TRBD1 as D (5 bases). V lost 3 bases to trimming and J lost 4 bases, with 9 bases between them. This CDR3 is 13 amino acids long. CDR3 nucleotide sequence: TGTGCCAGCAGTTTTGCGGGGGGCTATGGCTACACCTTC. Translated: CASSFAGGYGYTF.

This clonotype came up many times. CDR3 coding DNA: TGCAGTGCTCCCGGGAGGGCCAAGAACGAGCAGTACTTC. Its protein is CSAPGRAKNEQYF. The gene calls are TRBV20-1 and TRBJ2-7; 8 bases are a match to TRBD2. This CDR3 is built from 13 residues. Per germline, CDR1 DFQATT and CDR2 SNEGSKA (reference sequence). V shed 5 bases, J shed 5 bases, and the junction held 8 bases outside the gene matches.

This chain joins TRBV24-1 and TRBJ2-7; 7 nucleotides align to TRBD2. V shed 4 bases and J 0 bases; nucleotides not matched to a gene: 2. The CDR3 loop spans 14 amino acids. Per germline, CDR1 KGHDR and CDR2 SFDVKD. CDR3 amino acids: CATSEASGSYEQYF. CDR3 coding DNA: TGTGCCACCAGTGAGGCTAGCGGCTCCTACGAGCAGTACTTC.

This clonotype occurred a few times. The CDR3 is CASSSPGGSSGNTIYF. Here the CDR3 DNA reads TGTGCCAGCAGTTCCCCTGGGGGCAGCTCTGGAAACACCATATATTTT. The chain recombines TRBV28 with TRBJ1-3, with D possibly being TRBD1 (6 bases). In germline, CDR1 is MDHEN, CDR2 SYDVKM. CDR3 size: 16 residues. The V end was cut by 4 bases, the J end by 0 bases, with 13 bases between.

This clonotype was seen only a few times. The genes are TRBV2 and TRBJ2-3; 8 nucleotides match TRBD2. V gave up 8 bases and J gave up 0 bases; unmatched junction bases: 7. The CDR3 contains 15 residues. Germline lookup yields CDR1 SNHLY and CDR2 FYNNEI. In DNA, the CDR3 is TGTGCCAGCCCAACTACTAGCGGTAGCACAGATACGCAGTATTTT. It encodes CASPTTSGSTDTQYF.

The V call is TRBV5-1, the J call TRBJ2-1, with TRBD2 matching 9 bases. The trim removed 4 bases at V and 6 bases at J, leaving 8 bases unmatched. Germline V gives CDR1 SGHRS, CDR2 YFSETQ. The CDR3 loop spans 15 amino acids. CDR3 in DNA: TGCGCCAGCAGCCTTCCAGGACTAGCGATCAATGAGCAGTTCTTC. Its translation: CASSLPGLAINEQFF.

Points on this clonotype: A single base separates this from a much larger clone, so it may be a read error. CDR3: CASSLQGVAEAFF. The CDR3 nucleotides read TGTGCCAGCAGCCTACAGGGAGTCGCTGAAGCTTTCTTT. The gene calls are TRBV2 and TRBJ1-1, with D maybe TRBD1 (6 bases). Between the trimmed V and J ends, which lost 6 bases and 6 bases, there was a span of 14 bases. The CDR3 sequence is 13 residues long. Germline-derived CDR1 and CDR2 are SNHLY and FYNNEI. The full variable domain, with the rest looked up from reference TRBV2 and TRBJ1-1, is EPEVTQTPSHQVTQMGQEVILRCVPISNHLYFYWYRQILGQKVEFLVSFYNNEISEKSEIFDDQFSVERPDGSNFTLKIRSTKLEDSAMYFCASSLQGVAEAFFGQGTRLTVV.

Comment on this clonotype: One base away lies a much larger clone, so this may be a sequencing read error. The chain employs TRBV28 and TRBJ2-1; no firm D call. V lost 3 bases and J 2 bases, leaving 14 bases between the germline ends. Per the germline V gene, CDR1 is MDHEN and CDR2 is SYDVKM. The CDR3 is 16 residues long. DNA for the CDR3: TGTGCCAGCAGTTTTTTCCAGGCTGGGGCCTACAATGAGCAGTTCTTC. Translating it yields CASSFFQAGAYNEQFF.

The chain combines TRBV7-6 with TRBJ1-4; 7 positions agree with TRBD1. Germline V gene lookup returns CDR1 SGHVS and CDR2 FNYEAQ. V trimming: 6 bases; J trimming: 6 bases; junction bases outside the gene matches: 10. The CDR3 sequence is 15 residues long. DNA for the CDR3: TGTGCCAGCAGTCCTACAGGGGAGGGTGATGAAAAACTGTTTTTT. Translating gives CASSPTGEGDEKLFF.

This clonotype appeared many times. The chain carries TRBV11-1 and TRBJ1-1; D gene unclear. CDR1 and CDR2 (germline): SGHAT, FQDESV (reference sequence). Deletions cut 2 bases from V and 6 bases from J, with 4 bases between. The CDR3 consists of 11 residues. CDR3 sequence: CASSLWAEAFF. The CDR3 DNA sequence: TGTGCCAGCAGCTTATGGGCTGAAGCTTTCTTT.

The chain combines TRBV20-1 with TRBJ2-5; 14 bases match TRBD2. Trimming at V came to 3 bases and at J to 5 bases, leaving 11 bases not matched to a gene. In germline, CDR1 is DFQATT, CDR2 SNEGSKA (reference sequence). CDR3 length: 17 amino acids. The CDR3 sequence is CSARGGAGTSGSETQYF. The CDR3 DNA sequence: TGCAGTGCTAGGGGGGGGGCCGGGACTAGCGGGAGTGAGACCCAGTACTTC.